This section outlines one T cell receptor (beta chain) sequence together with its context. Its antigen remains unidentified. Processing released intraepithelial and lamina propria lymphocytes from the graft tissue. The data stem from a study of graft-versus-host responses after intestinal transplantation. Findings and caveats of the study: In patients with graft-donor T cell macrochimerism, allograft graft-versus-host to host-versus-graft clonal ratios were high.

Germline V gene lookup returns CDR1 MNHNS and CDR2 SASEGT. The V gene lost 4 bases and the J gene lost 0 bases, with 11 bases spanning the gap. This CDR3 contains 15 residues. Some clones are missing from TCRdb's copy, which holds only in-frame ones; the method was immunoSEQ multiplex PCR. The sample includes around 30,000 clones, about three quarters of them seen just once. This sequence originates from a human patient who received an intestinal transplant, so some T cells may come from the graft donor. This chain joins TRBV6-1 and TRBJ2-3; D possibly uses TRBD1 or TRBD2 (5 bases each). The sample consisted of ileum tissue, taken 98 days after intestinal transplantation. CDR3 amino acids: CASSGWGPSTDTQYF. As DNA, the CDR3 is TGTGCCAGCAGTGGATGGGGACCTAGCACAGATACGCAGTATTTT.